What follows describes a single T cell receptor beta chain. The antigen is unknown. TCRdb's copy holds only in-frame clones and misses some; the assay was immunoSEQ multiplex PCR. This table holds roughly 70,000 clones, 85% to 90% found once. The data were taken from a study of OX40 agonist ivuxolimab in advanced cancers. Turning to the study itself: In this cohort, patients received ivuxolimab, an agonistic anti-OX40 (CD134) antibody.

Study results and caveats: Compared with CD4+, CD8+ T cells on average had more expanded clones. It was also the case that some nonresponders had low normalized T-cell clonal expansion. Dose levels from 0.1 to 3.0 mg/kg saw CD4+ and CD8+ blood T cells expand clonally by week 6.

Germline V CDR1 and CDR2: SQVTM, ANQGSEA. V was pared by 6 bases and J by 2 bases, with 5 bases of the junction left unmatched. The length of the CDR3 is 13 residues. Sequenced material: CD4+ or CD8+ T cells sorted from blood, taken in a trial of the OX40 agonist ivuxolimab. The chain has TRBV29-1 and TRBJ2-7; 9 bases are shared with TRBD1. The source of this sequence is an adult with an advanced solid tumor such as melanoma, head and neck, liver or kidney cancer. The CDR3, as DNA: TGCAGCGTATCCGGGACAGGGACCTACGAGCAGTACTTC. It specifies CSVSGTGTYEQYF.